This is a list of T cell receptor beta chains from one sample in a study of blood T cell repertoires in COVID-19. The protocol was immunoSEQ multiplex PCR, while the TCRdb copy is restricted to in-frame clones and leaves out a portion. The sample lists over 350,000 clones; around nine tenths were seen once. The specimen was PBMCs or T cells enriched from blood (not recorded which). All receptors derive from a woman in her forties or fifties who had recovered from COVID-19. Both conserved end residues are part of each CDR3. Each record gives: clone size, D gene, J gene, V gene, CDR3 DNA, CDR3 protein. D genes are given only for firm matches. For some rows the clone size is stated as once, few or many, or as a class when expanded; others skip it.

>-|-|TRBJ2-1|TRBV5-1
TGCGCCAGCAGCTTAGACACAAACAATGAGCAGTTCTTC
CASSLDTNNEQFF
>-|TRBD2|TRBJ2-5|TRBV5-1
TGCGCCAGCAGCCCAACCTTAGCGGGGGGGACGGAGACCCAGTACTTC
CASSPTLAGGTETQYF
>-|-|TRBJ2-3|TRBV7-2
TGTGCCAGCAGGCGGGAAGTTGGTGCAGATACGCAGTATTTT
CASRREVGADTQYF
>-|TRBD1|TRBJ1-4|TRBV5-1
TGCGCCAGCAGCTCGGGAGGGGGACAGCGGTTTACTAATGAAAAACTGTTTTTT
CASSSGGGQRFTNEKLFF
>-|TRBD1|TRBJ1-2|TRBV7-3
TGTGCCAGCAGCTTAATTCTCGACAGGGGGCGAGCATACTATGGCTACACCTTC
CASSLILDRGRAYYGYTF
>-|TRBD1|TRBJ2-7|TRBV3-1/TRBV3-2
TGTGCCAGCAGCCCAACGCCCGGGACAGGGGTCTACGAGCAGTACTTC
CASSPTPGTGVYEQYF
>-|-|TRBJ2-3|TRBV7-2
TGTGCCAGCAGCTTAAAATGGCAATCGGATACGCAGTATTTT
CASSLKWQSDTQYF
>-|-|TRBJ1-6|TRBV6-5
TGTGCCAGCAGTTCAACTATACGGGGGTATTCACCCCTCCACTTT
CASSSTIRGYSPLHF
>-|-|TRBJ1-1|TRBV4-3
TGCGCCAGCAGCCAGGGCGTGAGTACCACTGAAGCTTTCTTT
CASSQGVSTTEAFF
>-|-|TRBJ1-2|TRBV6-6
TGTGCCGGGGACCCGGTGACAGGCGCCAACAACTATGGCTACACCTTC
CAGDPVTGANNYGYTF
>-|-|TRBJ1-2|TRBV3-1/TRBV3-2
TGTGCCAGCAGCCAAGCCAGGGGCTGGGGCTACACCTTC
CASSQARGWGYTF
>-|-|TRBJ2-5|TRBV27
TGTGCCAGCAGTTCCTTAGAGACCCAGTACTTC
CASSSLETQYF
>-|TRBD2|TRBJ2-5|TRBV24-1
TGTGCCACCAGTAACCCGGGACTAGCGGAACAAGAGACCCAGTACTTC
CATSNPGLAEQETQYF
>-|TRBD2|TRBJ2-1|TRBV4-2
TGTGCCAGCAGCCAAAACAAACTAGCGGGGGGTGTAAATGAGCAGTTCTTC
CASSQNKLAGGVNEQFF
>-|-|TRBJ1-1|TRBV6-5
TGTGCCAGCAGTTTGCCTACGGGGTCGGACACTGAAGCTTTCTTT
CASSLPTGSDTEAFF
>-|TRBD1|TRBJ1-2|TRBV4-1
TGCGCCAGTAGGACAGGCCTGGGAGGCTACACCTTC
CASRTGLGGYTF
>-|TRBD1|TRBJ2-7|TRBV5-6
TGTGCCAGCAGCGCCGGGACAGTAATACCCTACGAGCAGTACTTC
CASSAGTVIPYEQYF
>-|TRBD1|TRBJ2-7|TRBV30
TGTGCCTGGACCAGCCTCGGGACAGGGGGCGAGCAGTACTTC
CAWTSLGTGGEQYF
>-|TRBD1|TRBJ2-1|TRBV5-1
TGCGCCAGCAGTTCCGGACAGGGGCCCGACGGTGAGCAGTTCTTC
CASSSGQGPDGEQFF
>few|-|TRBJ1-2|TRBV5-1
TGCGCCAGCAGCTTGGAGGGAGGTAACTATGGCTACACCTTC
CASSLEGGNYGYTF
>-|-|TRBJ2-2|TRBV21-1
TGTGCCAGCCCCAGCGGAGATCCGGTCACCGGGGAGCTGTTTTTT
CASPSGDPVTGELFF
>-|TRBD1|TRBJ2-5|TRBV14
TGTGCCAGCAGCTCTATAAGGACAGGGCGAGGCCAAGAGACCCAGTACTTC
CASSSIRTGRGQETQYF
>once|-|TRBJ1-3|TRBV5-6
TGTGCCAGCACCCAGGACAGCCCTGGAAACACCATATATTTT
CASTQDSPGNTIYF
>-|-|TRBJ1-1|TRBV5-6
TGTGCCAGCAGCTTTCGACTCGTGAACACTGAAGCTTTCTTT
CASSFRLVNTEAFF